Given below is one TCR beta chain in context. The table came from immunoSEQ multiplex PCR; TCRdb's copy has only in-frame clones and leaves some out. The sample has 130,000 or so clones; 80% to 90% are singletons. The data belong to a study of control samples from healthy donors and cancer patients. The sample taken for sequencing was blood. This TCR came from a man between 50 and 59 years old in good health.

CDR3 loop: CAISAGIGGDQPQHF. For the CDR3, the DNA is TGTGCCATCAGTGCTGGCATAGGGGGCGATCAGCCCCAGCATTTT. The V gene is TRBV10-3, the J gene TRBJ1-5; TRBD1 agrees at 7 bases. This CDR3 region has 15 residues. CDR1 and CDR2 (germline): ENHRY, SYGVKD. Germline trimming cut 4 bases from V and 5 bases from J; bases unmatched to any gene: 8.